This passage covers 18 T cell receptor beta chains from one sample sequenced in a study of cytotoxic CD8 clonotypes in ibrutinib-treated CLL. Measured with immunoSEQ multiplex PCR; TCRdb has only the in-frame clones, and not every one. The data hold more than 140,000 clones, with approximately 80% observed a single time. This specimen consisted of PBMCs, obtained after 12 months of ibrutinib treatment. The source of these receptors is a human donor with chronic lymphocytic leukemia.

The V gene is TRBV6-5, the J gene TRBJ1-1, with D unresolved. The CDR3 has 14 amino acids. Per the germline V gene, CDR1 is MNHEY and CDR2 is SVGAGI. Trimming removed 0 bases at V and 3 bases at J, with 8 bases between. The CDR3 coding sequence is TGTGCCAGCAGTTACTCGAGTCCAGACACTGAAGCTTTCTTT. This translates into CASSYSSPDTEAFF.

This clone was counted between two and nine times. V usage is TRBV4-3 and J usage is TRBJ2-1, with D perhaps matching TRBD2 (6 bases). Germline CDR1 is LGHNA and CDR2 is YSLEER. The CDR3 contains 17 residues. V gave up 1 base and J gave up 0 bases, with 13 bases separating them. DNA for the CDR3: TGCGCCAGCAGCCAAGGTTGGGGACTTAGCTCCTACAATGAGCAGTTCTTC. It encodes CASSQGWGLSSYNEQFF.

This clone was counted only a few times. This chain joins TRBV19 and TRBJ2-2; D uncertain. Germline V gene sequence: CDR1 LNHDA, CDR2 SQIVND (reference sequence). V lost 1 base to trimming and J lost 5 bases, with 2 bases between them. The CDR3 has 12 residues. The CDR3 reads CASSIGTGELFF. The CDR3 nucleotides are TGTGCCAGTAGTATAGGTACCGGGGAGCTGTTTTTT.

The chain carries TRBV19 and TRBJ2-5; D is unresolved. CDR1 and CDR2 (germline): LNHDA, SQIVND (reference sequence). The CDR3 sequence is 15 residues long. V was trimmed by 5 bases and J by 0 bases, leaving 13 bases between them. CDR3 DNA sequence: TGTGCCAGTAGTGACAAAGGAAGGGACCAAGAGACCCAGTACTTC. This encodes CASSDKGRDQETQYF. Full variable domain (rest looked up from reference TRBV19 and TRBJ2-5): DGGITQSPKYLFRKEGQNVTLSCEQNLNHDAMYWYRQDPGQGLRLIYYSQIVNDFQKGDIAEGYSVSREKKESFPLTVTSAQKNPTAFYLCASSDKGRDQETQYFGPGTRLLVL.

This chain links TRBV25-1 with TRBJ2-6; D is unresolved. V lost 0 bases to trimming and J lost 0 bases, with 6 bases between them. This CDR3 is 16 amino acids long. Germline V gene sequence: CDR1 MGHDK, CDR2 SYGVNS. The CDR3 loop reads CASSEYRHSGANVLTF. The CDR3, as DNA: TGTGCCAGCAGTGAATATCGTCACTCTGGGGCCAACGTCCTGACTTTC.

This clone was seen a few times. V gene TRBV27 combines with J gene TRBJ1-2; no clear D. Germline V gives CDR1 MNHEY, CDR2 SMNVEV (reference sequence). CDR3 length equals 13 residues. V lost 0 bases and J 11 bases, leaving 13 bases between the germline ends. Here the CDR3 reads CASSLSPLSGYTF. The DNA for the CDR3 is TGTGCCAGCAGTTTATCTCCCCTTTCCGGATACACCTTC.

The CDR3 DNA follows: TGTGCCAGCAGTTTATTTCAGGGGGCGGGTGAAAAACTGTTTTTT. This translates into CASSLFQGAGEKLFF. V and J are TRBV27 and TRBJ1-4, with 8 nucleotides matching TRBD1. The germline CDR1 and CDR2 sequences are MNHEY and SMNVEV (reference sequence). The junction had 5 bases not matched to a gene; V was cut back by 1 base and J by 7 bases. CDR3 size: 15 residues.

The rearrangement uses TRBV7-9 and TRBJ2-1; D uncertain. V gave up 0 bases and J gave up 10 bases, with 13 bases separating them. The germline CDR1 and CDR2 sequences are SEHNR and FQNEAQ (reference sequence). This CDR3 spans 14 amino acids. The CDR3 bases are TGTGCCAGCAGCTTAGCAGGGCATATAATGGAGCAGTTCTTC. It specifies CASSLAGHIMEQFF.

The chain recombines TRBV7-2 with TRBJ2-7; D perhaps matches TRBD2 (5 bases). V was cut by 5 bases and J by 7 bases, with 15 bases left in between. Germline V lookup: CDR1 SGHTA, CDR2 FQGNSA. The CDR3 covers 13 residues. CDR3 protein: CASSLAGPGEQYF. CDR3 coding DNA: TGTGCCAGCAGCCTCGCGGGTCCTGGAGAGCAGTACTTC.

The chain joins TRBV11-3 to TRBJ2-7; tentative D call: TRBD1 (7 bases). The CDR3 totals 16 residues. Germline CDR1 and CDR2: SGHNT and YENEEA. V lost 5 bases and J lost 6, with 23 bases in between. CDR3 amino acids: CASSPVTRQGGLEQYF. CDR3 bases: TGTGCCAGCAGCCCCGTAACCAGACAGGGAGGCCTCGAGCAGTACTTC.

This rearrangement joins TRBV7-8 to TRBJ1-5, with a weak D call TRBD1 (5 bases). CDR1 and CDR2 (germline): SGHVS, FQNEAQ. The CDR3 is made up of 16 amino acids. V lost 1 base and J lost 3, with 13 bases in between. This chain's CDR3 is CASSLGPAGSNQPQHF. In DNA, the CDR3 is TGTGCCAGCAGCTTAGGCCCCGCAGGGTCCAATCAGCCCCAGCATTTT.

The chain carries TRBV7-8 and TRBJ2-3; D unclear. Germline CDR1 and CDR2: SGHVS and FQNEAQ. Trimming took off 0 bases at V and 5 bases at J, with 6 bases between the two ends. The CDR3 has 13 amino acids. The CDR3 sequence is CASSLAARDTQYF. For the CDR3, the DNA is TGTGCCAGCAGCTTAGCCGCACGAGATACGCAGTATTTT.

The chain recombines TRBV18 with TRBJ2-3; D possibly corresponds to TRBD2 (5 bases). In germline, CDR1 is KGHSH, CDR2 LQKENI. V lost 3 bases and J 7 bases, leaving 14 bases between the germline ends. The CDR3 loop spans 14 amino acids. Written as DNA, the CDR3 is TGTGCCAGCTCACCCCCCCTGGGAGAGTATACGCAGTATTTT. Encoded protein: CASSPPLGEYTQYF.

This clone was counted between two and nine times. The chain couples TRBV7-9 to TRBJ1-4, with D uncertain. The CDR3 is 16 residues long. Between the trimmed V and J ends, which lost 2 bases and 0 bases, there was a span of 10 bases. Germline V gives CDR1 SEHNR, CDR2 FQNEAQ (reference sequence). Written as DNA, the CDR3 is TGTGCCAGCAGCTTAAGTAAGGCACCAACTAATGAAAAACTGTTTTTT. It specifies CASSLSKAPTNEKLFF.

This chain joins TRBV28 and TRBJ2-1; 9 nucleotides agree with TRBD2. Trimming removed 1 base from V and 5 bases from J; junction bases left unmatched: 3. Germline CDR1 reads MDHEN; CDR2 reads SYDVKM. The CDR3 is 15 amino acids. In nucleotides, the CDR3 is TGTGCCAGCAGTTTATTGCGGGAGGGGAACAATGAGCAGTTCTTC. Its protein is CASSLLREGNNEQFF.

The chain links TRBV2 to TRBJ2-7, with 10 positions matching TRBD2. The CDR3 runs 14 residues. From germline, CDR1 is SNHLY and CDR2 FYNNEI. Unmatched junction bases numbered 5, after V lost 6 bases and J lost 3 bases. CDR3: CASRTGTSVYEQYF. The CDR3 DNA follows: TGTGCCAGCAGAACCGGGACTAGCGTCTACGAGCAGTACTTC.

This chain joins TRBV20-1 and TRBJ2-5; D is unresolved. The CDR3 contains 11 residues. The germline V and J ends were trimmed by 0 bases and 5 bases, with 4 bases remaining between them. Germline values: CDR1 DFQATT, CDR2 SNEGSKA (reference sequence). The DNA of the CDR3 is TGCAGTGCTAGAGATTGGGAGACCCAGTACTTC. This codes for CSARDWETQYF.

The gene calls are TRBV5-1 and TRBJ2-5; D ambiguous. The CDR3 extends over 15 amino acids. Between the trimmed V and J ends, which lost 4 bases and 0 bases, there was a span of 13 bases. Germline assignment: CDR1 SGHRS and CDR2 YFSETQ. CDR3 protein: CASSTSAPYQETQYF. The CDR3 DNA sequence: TGCGCCAGCAGCACAAGCGCCCCTTACCAAGAGACCCAGTACTTC.